This is a list of T cell receptor beta chains from one sample in a study of blood T cells in healthy people across ages. A single record per CDR3 protein comes from TCRdb applying MiXCR to the 5' RACE reads. The sample contains almost 800,000 distinct CDR3 sequences, 58% of which appear only once. Sequencing used blood. These receptors were obtained from a man aged 25 to 40 in good health. Each CDR3 is given with its conserved first and last residue. Each record gives: J gene, clone size, V gene, D gene, CDR3 protein, CDR3 DNA. A D gene is named only where the DNA matches it firmly. Clone size is not always given. Where it is, it says once, few, many or a class for expanded clones.

TRBJ2-1	.	TRBV29-1	.	CSVDLGSWDEQFF	TGCAGCGTTGATTTAGGGTCGTGGGATGAGCAGTTCTTC
TRBJ2-1	.	TRBV20-1	TRBD2	CSARPSGGVNEQFF	TGCAGTGCTAGACCGAGCGGGGGTGTAAATGAGCAGTTCTTC
TRBJ2-7	.	TRBV20-1	TRBD1	CSARALGTGSEYF	TGCAGTGCTAGAGCGCTGGGGACAGGCTCTGAGTACTTC
TRBJ1-1	few	TRBV29-1	.	CSVRHINTEAFF	TGCAGCGTTAGACACATAAACACTGAAGCTTTCTTT
TRBJ2-7	.	TRBV11-2	TRBD1	CASTGQAGPYEQYF	TGTGCCAGCACCGGACAGGCAGGACCTTACGAGCAGTACTTC
TRBJ1-2	.	TRBV27	TRBD1	CASSPTDRTNYGYTF	TGTGCCAGCAGTCCGACGGACAGGACTAACTATGGCTACACCTTC
TRBJ2-1	.	TRBV7-2	TRBD1	CASSLVATGTVYNEQFF	TGTGCCAGCAGCTTAGTAGCCACCGGGACAGTTTACAATGAGCAGTTCTTC
TRBJ2-1	.	TRBV6-5	.	CASSYSGGVSYNEQFF	TGTGCCAGCAGTTACTCGGGCGGGGTCTCCTACAATGAGCAGTTCTTC
TRBJ1-4	many	TRBV20-1	.	CSARDFGDFGKLFF	TGCAGTGCTAGAGATTTTGGGGATTTCGGAAAACTGTTTTTT
TRBJ1-2	.	TRBV13	.	CASSLAGRYHGYTF	TGTGCCAGCAGCTTGGCAGGGCGGTATCATGGCTACACCTTC
TRBJ1-2	.	TRBV6-6	.	CASSYSGSYGYTF	TGTGCCAGCAGTTACTCGGGTAGCTATGGCTACACCTTC
TRBJ2-1	.	TRBV15	.	CATSRPPGSEQFF	TGTGCCACCAGCAGGCCGCCGGGAAGTGAGCAGTTCTTC
TRBJ2-7	.	TRBV21-1	.	CASSKDLRQGSYEQYF	TGTGCCAGCAGCAAAGATCTGAGACAGGGCTCCTACGAGCAGTACTTC
TRBJ2-5	once	TRBV20-1	TRBD2	CSASGTSGSQETQYF	TGCAGTGCTAGTGGGACTAGTGGGAGTCAAGAGACCCAGTACTTC
TRBJ1-2	few	TRBV5-6	.	CASSLAGFGYTF	TGTGCCAGCAGCTTGGCCGGGTTCGGCTACACCTTC
TRBJ2-6	.	TRBV7-2	.	CASSLGGRRSGANVLTF	TGTGCCAGCAGCTTAGGGGGGCGCAGGTCTGGGGCCAACGTCCTGACTTTC
TRBJ1-5	.	TRBV6-2/TRBV6-3	.	CASSPFRESGNQPQHF	TGTGCCAGCAGCCCCTTCAGGGAAAGTGGCAATCAGCCCCAGCATTTT
TRBJ2-3	.	TRBV5-5	TRBD2	CASSTGTSLSTDTQYF	TGTGCCAGCAGCACCGGGACTAGCCTTAGCACAGATACGCAGTATTTT
TRBJ2-5	many	TRBV28	.	CASRARGSVHPQYF	TGTGCCAGCAGGGCCCGTGGCAGCGTCCATCCCCAGTACTTC
TRBJ2-5	few	TRBV5-1	.	CASSFDPVGSQETQYF	TGCGCCAGCAGCTTTGACCCCGTGGGATCACAAGAGACCCAGTACTTC
TRBJ1-1	.	TRBV25-1	TRBD1	CAAGDRANTEAFF	TGTGCCGCAGGGGACAGGGCGAACACTGAAGCTTTCTTT
TRBJ2-1	.	TRBV6-6	.	CASAATYNNEQFF	TGTGCCAGCGCGGCTACCTATAATAATGAGCAGTTCTTC
TRBJ1-2	.	TRBV3-1	.	CASRPTTSGGYTF	TGTGCCAGCAGACCAACAACCTCCGGAGGCTACACCTTC
TRBJ2-1	.	TRBV27	.	CASSLGGPLPFSYNEQFF	TGTGCCAGCAGTTTAGGGGGGCCCCTGCCCTTCTCCTACAATGAGCAGTTCTTC
TRBJ2-5	few	TRBV20-1	.	CSAIGRLRGVALETQYF	TGCAGTGCTATTGGTCGTTTGAGAGGGGTAGCTCTGGAGACCCAGTACTTC
TRBJ2-6	few	TRBV7-2	.	CASSLGHPVLTF	TGTGCCAGCAGCTTAGGACACCCCGTCCTGACTTTC